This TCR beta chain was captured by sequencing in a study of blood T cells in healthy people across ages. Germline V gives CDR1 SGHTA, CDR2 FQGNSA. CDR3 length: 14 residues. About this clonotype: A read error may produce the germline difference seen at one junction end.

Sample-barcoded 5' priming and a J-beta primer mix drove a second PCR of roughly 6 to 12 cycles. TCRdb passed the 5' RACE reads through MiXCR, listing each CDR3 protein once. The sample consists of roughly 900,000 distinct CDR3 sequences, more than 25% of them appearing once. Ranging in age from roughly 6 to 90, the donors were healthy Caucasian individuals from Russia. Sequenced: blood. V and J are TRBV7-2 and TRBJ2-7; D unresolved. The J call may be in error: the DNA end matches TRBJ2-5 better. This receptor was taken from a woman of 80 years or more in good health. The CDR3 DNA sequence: TGCGCCAGCAGCTTAGTTTGGGCCAGAGAGACCCAGTACTTC. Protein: CASSLVWARETQYF.